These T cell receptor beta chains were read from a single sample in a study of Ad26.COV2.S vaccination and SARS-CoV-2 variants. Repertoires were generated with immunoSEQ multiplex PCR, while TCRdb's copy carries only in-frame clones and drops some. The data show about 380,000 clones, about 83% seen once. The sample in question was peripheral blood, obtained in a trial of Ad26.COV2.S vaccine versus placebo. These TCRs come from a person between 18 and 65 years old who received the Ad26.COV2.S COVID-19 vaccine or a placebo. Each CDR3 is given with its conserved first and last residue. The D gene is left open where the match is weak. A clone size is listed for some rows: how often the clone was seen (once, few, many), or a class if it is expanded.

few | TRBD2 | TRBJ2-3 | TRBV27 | TGTGCCAGCAGCATACGCCCCGGGAGGACAGATACGCAGTATTTT | CASSIRPGRTDTQYF
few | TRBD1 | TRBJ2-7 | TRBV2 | TGTGCCAGCGTGACAGGGGCGGAAGAGCAGTACTTC | CASVTGAEEQYF
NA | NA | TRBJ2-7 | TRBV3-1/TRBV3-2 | TGTGCCAGCAGCCAAGACCGGGGATCCGAGCAGTACTTC | CASSQDRGSEQYF
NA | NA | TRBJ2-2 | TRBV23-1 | TGCGCCAGCAGTCGGTTGGCAGGAAAGTCGAACACCGGGGAGCTGTTTTTT | CASSRLAGKSNTGELFF
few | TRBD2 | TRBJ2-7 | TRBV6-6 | TGTGCCAGCAGTTCCCACGGGGGGTCGTACGAGCAGTACTTC | CASSSHGGSYEQYF
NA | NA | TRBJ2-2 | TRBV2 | TGTGCCAGCAGGGGGTACTTGACGAACACCGGGGAGCTGTTTTTT | CASRGYLTNTGELFF
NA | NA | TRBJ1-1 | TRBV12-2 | TGTGCAAGTCGCAGACCGACCAGGGGGCACGCTTTCTTT | CASRRPTRGHAFF
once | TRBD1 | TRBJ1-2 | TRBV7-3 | TGTGCCAGCAGCCCGGGACAGGGGAACTATGGCTACACCTTC | CASSPGQGNYGYTF
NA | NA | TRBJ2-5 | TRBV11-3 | TGTGCCAGCAGCTATAGACGGGGGATGGCTCGAGAGACCCAGTACTTC | CASSYRRGMARETQYF
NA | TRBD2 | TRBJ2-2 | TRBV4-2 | TGTGCCAGCAGCCACGGGGGGACCACCGGGGAGCTGTTTTTT | CASSHGGTTGELFF
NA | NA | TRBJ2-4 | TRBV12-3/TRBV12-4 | TGTGCCAGCAGTTTGGTTCTCGGCATTCAGTACTTC | CASSLVLGIQYF
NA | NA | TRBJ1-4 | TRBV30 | TGTGCCTGGAGTGCGGGGGCTTATAATGAAAAACTGTTTTTT | CAWSAGAYNEKLFF
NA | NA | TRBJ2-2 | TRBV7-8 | TGTGCCAGCAGGTCGACGGGGGCAAGCACCGGGGAGCTGTTTTTT | CASRSTGASTGELFF
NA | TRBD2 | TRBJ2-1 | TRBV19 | TGTGCCAGTAGTGGCGGGAGGCATTACAATGAGCAGTTCTTC | CASSGGRHYNEQFF
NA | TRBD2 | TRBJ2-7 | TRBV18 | TGTGCCAGCTCACCAAGCGGGGTATCCTACGAGCAGTACTTC | CASSPSGVSYEQYF
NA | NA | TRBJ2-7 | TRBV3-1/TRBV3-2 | TGTGCCAGCAGCCAAGATTTTAGCCTTAGGCCCTACGAGCAGTACTTC | CASSQDFSLRPYEQYF
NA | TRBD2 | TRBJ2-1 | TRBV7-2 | TGTGCCAGCAGCTTGGCTAGCGGGAATGAGCAGTTCTTC | CASSLASGNEQFF